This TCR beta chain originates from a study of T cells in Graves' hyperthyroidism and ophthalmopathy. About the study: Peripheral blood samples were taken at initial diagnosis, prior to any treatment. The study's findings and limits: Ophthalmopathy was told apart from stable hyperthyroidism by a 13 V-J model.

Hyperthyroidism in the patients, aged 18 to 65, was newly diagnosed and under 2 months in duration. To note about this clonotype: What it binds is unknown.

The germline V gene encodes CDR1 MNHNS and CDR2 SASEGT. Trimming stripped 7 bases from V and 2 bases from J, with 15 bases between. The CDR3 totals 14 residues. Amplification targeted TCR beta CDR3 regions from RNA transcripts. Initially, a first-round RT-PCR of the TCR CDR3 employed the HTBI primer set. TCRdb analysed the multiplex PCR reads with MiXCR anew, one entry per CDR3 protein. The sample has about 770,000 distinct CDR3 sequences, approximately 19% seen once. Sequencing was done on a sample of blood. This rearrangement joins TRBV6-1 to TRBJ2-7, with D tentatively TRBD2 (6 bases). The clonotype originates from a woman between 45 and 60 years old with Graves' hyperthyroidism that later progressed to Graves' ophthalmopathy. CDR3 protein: CASTGGGITYEQYF. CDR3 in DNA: TGTGCCAGCACCGGCGGCGGGATTACCTACGAGCAGTACTTC.